This TCR beta chain was documented in a study of cytomegalovirus exposure and HLA in healthy donors. As for this clone: The antigen is unknown.

The study, taken as a whole, reports: Through in vitro validation, a few CMV-associated chains were shown to be specific for CMV antigens. A later analysis found first-cohort TCR clusters tended to co-occur in the 90 to 150 validation repertoires.

The CDR3 contains 13 residues. V lost 3 bases to trimming and J lost 5 bases, with 11 bases between them. Germline-derived CDR1 and CDR2 are SGHRS and YFSETQ. Generated by immunoSEQ multiplex PCR, the TCRdb table keeps only in-frame clones and is missing some. Here the sample spans 200,000 to 250,000 clones, 65% to 85% being singletons. This clonotype originated in a woman younger than 45 in good health and CMV-seropositive. This chain joins TRBV5-1 and TRBJ1-1; the D is unclear. Input material: PBMCs. The CDR3 DNA follows: TGCGCCAGCAGCTGGGAGCTGGCTACTGAAGCTTTCTTT. Translated, it gives CASSWELATEAFF.